Shown below are 10 T cell receptor beta chains from a single sample sequenced in a study of OX40 agonist ivuxolimab in advanced cancers. Repertoires were generated with immunoSEQ multiplex PCR, while TCRdb's copy carries only in-frame clones and drops some. The sample lists 38,000 or so clones, around 87% occurring once. Sequenced here: CD4+ or CD8+ T cells sorted from blood, sampled in a trial of the OX40 agonist ivuxolimab. The source of these receptors is an adult with an advanced solid tumor such as melanoma, head and neck, liver or kidney cancer.

This sequence joins TRBV10-1 and TRBJ2-1; the match to TRBD2 covers 11 bases. CDR1 is WNHNN, CDR2 SYGVQD, per germline (reference sequence). Trimming removed 7 bases from V and 0 bases from J; junction bases left unmatched: 5. This CDR3 has 16 residues. The DNA for the CDR3 is TGCGCCAGCACCTTAGCGGGAGGGAGCTCCTACAATGAGCAGTTCTTC. Residues: CASTLAGGSSYNEQFF.

The chain employs TRBV6-6 and TRBJ2-1; 11 bases agree with TRBD2. The germline gives CDR1 MNHNY, CDR2 SVGAGI (reference sequence). The V and J ends lost 4 bases and 7 bases, in that order; junction bases with no gene match: 9. The CDR3 has 16 amino acids. CDR3 nucleotides: TGTGCCAGCAGTTCTACTTCGACTAGCGGGAAGAATGAGCAGTTCTTC. It codes for CASSSTSTSGKNEQFF.

In its sample, this clone was seen a few times. The V call is TRBV30, the J call TRBJ2-2, with D perhaps matching TRBD2 (6 bases). V lost 2 bases, J lost 5 bases, and 21 bases lay in between. Germline V gives CDR1 GTSNPN, CDR2 SVGIG (reference sequence). This CDR3 has 17 residues. Written as DNA, the CDR3 is TGTGCCTGGAGTATCTCGCGGGACCACTCCCGAACCGGGGAGCTGTTTTTT. This gives the protein CAWSISRDHSRTGELFF.

The chain combines TRBV15 with TRBJ2-1, with D hard to call. The V gene lost 3 bases and the J gene lost 4 bases, with 10 bases spanning the gap. This CDR3 spans 14 amino acids. Per germline, CDR1 LNHNV and CDR2 YYDKDF (reference sequence). The CDR3 nucleotides read TGTGCCACCAGCAGGGTTTTACAGTACAATGAGCAGTTCTTC. It specifies CATSRVLQYNEQFF. Looking up the rest from reference TRBV15 and TRBJ2-1 gives the full variable domain: DAMVIQNPRYQVTQFGKPVTLSCSQTLNHNVMYWYQQKSSQAPKLLFHYYDKDFNNEADTPDNFQSRRPNTSFCFLDIRSPGLGDTAMYLCATSRVLQYNEQFFGPGTRLTVL.

The chain recombines TRBV18 with TRBJ1-2, with a weak D call TRBD1 (5 bases). This CDR3 is built from 15 residues. The germline gives CDR1 KGHSH, CDR2 LQKENI. Trimming took off 0 bases at V and 3 bases at J, with 11 bases between the two ends. This CDR3 is CASSPPEGADYGYTF. As DNA, the CDR3 is TGTGCCAGCTCACCACCAGAAGGGGCAGACTATGGCTACACCTTC.

V and J are TRBV7-6 and TRBJ2-5, with unresolved D. CDR1 and CDR2 (germline): SGHVS, FNYEAQ. Deletions cut 2 bases from V and 5 bases from J, with 12 bases between. CDR3 length equals 14 residues. In nucleotides, the CDR3 is TGTGCCAGCAGCTTATTGGGTGGCGGTGAGACCCAGTACTTC. Amino acids: CASSLLGGGETQYF.

The chain links TRBV6-6 to TRBJ1-2; the match to TRBD1 covers 7 bases. The trim removed 5 bases at V and 2 bases at J, leaving 5 bases unmatched. CDR1 and CDR2 (germline): MNHNY, SVGAGI (reference sequence). CDR3 size: 14 residues. This CDR3 is CASSTTTGNYGYTF. The CDR3 DNA reads as TGTGCCAGCAGTACGACGACAGGGAACTATGGCTACACCTTC.

This chain joins TRBV30 and TRBJ2-5; no firm D call. Germline loops: CDR1 GTSNPN, CDR2 SVGIG (reference sequence). CDR3 length equals 12 residues. The V end was cut by 0 bases, the J end by 4 bases, with 6 bases between. For the CDR3, the DNA is TGTGCCTGGAGTGTATGGCGAGAGACCCAGTACTTC. It encodes CAWSVWRETQYF.

This clone was seen a single time. The V and J genes are TRBV9 and TRBJ1-2; D unclear. Trimming cost V 3 bases and J 5 bases, with 11 bases left between them. The CDR3 consists of 13 residues. Germline lookup yields CDR1 SGDLS and CDR2 YYNGEE. The CDR3 sequence: CASSAPGRYGYTF. The CDR3 region has the DNA TGTGCCAGCAGCGCTCCGGGGAGATATGGCTACACCTTC.

The chain uses TRBV7-2 and TRBJ2-7; tentatively, D is TRBD1 (5 bases). Germline-derived CDR1 and CDR2 are SGHTA and FQGNSA. CDR3 length: 13 amino acids. V shed 7 bases and J shed 3 bases, with 13 bases lying between them. The chain's CDR3 is CASTLNRNYEQYF. The CDR3 bases are TGTGCCAGCACCCTAAACAGGAACTACGAGCAGTACTTC.